This T cell receptor beta chain was obtained from a study of cytomegalovirus exposure and HLA in healthy donors. The PCR had 60 Vbeta and 13 Jbeta primers. Assay: immunoSEQ multiplex PCR; the TCRdb copy retains only in-frame clones and omits some. The sample comprises some 150,000 clones, roughly 8.8% of which are singletons, and 6.5% to 9% rests with the top ten. The table lists this clone with a few counts. Its antigen is not identified. General study findings and limits: Relative to the approximately 680-donor mean, N-insertions were reportedly fewer in an Asian-associated ancestry cluster in a later analysis. Sequencing likely generated an artifact that appeared as a cluster of highly shared sequence variants. In a later analysis, HLA-associated beta chains showed higher expansion and lower generation probabilities than comparable chains.

From germline, CDR1 is SGHRS and CDR2 YFSETQ. The CDR3 covers 13 residues. The V gene lost 0 bases and the J gene lost 7 bases, with 10 bases spanning the gap. Material: PBMCs. This chain joins TRBV5-1 and TRBJ2-5, with D possibly matching TRBD1 (5 bases). This receptor was identified in a woman aged 40 to 50 in good health and CMV-seropositive. The CDR3 sequence: CASSLESQGTQYF. The CDR3 DNA reads as TGCGCCAGCAGCTTGGAAAGCCAGGGGACCCAGTACTTC.